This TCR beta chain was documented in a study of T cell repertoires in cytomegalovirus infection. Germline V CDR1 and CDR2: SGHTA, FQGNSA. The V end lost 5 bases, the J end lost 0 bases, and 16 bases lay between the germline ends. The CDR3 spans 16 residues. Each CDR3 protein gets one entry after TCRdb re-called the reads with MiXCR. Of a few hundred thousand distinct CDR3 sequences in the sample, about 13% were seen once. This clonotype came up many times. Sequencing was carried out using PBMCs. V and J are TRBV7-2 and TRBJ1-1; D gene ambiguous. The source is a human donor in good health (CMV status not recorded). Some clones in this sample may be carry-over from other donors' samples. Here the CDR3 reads CASSLGMAFMNTEAFF. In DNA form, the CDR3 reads TGTGCCAGCAGCCTAGGAATGGCTTTCATGAACACTGAAGCTTTCTTT.